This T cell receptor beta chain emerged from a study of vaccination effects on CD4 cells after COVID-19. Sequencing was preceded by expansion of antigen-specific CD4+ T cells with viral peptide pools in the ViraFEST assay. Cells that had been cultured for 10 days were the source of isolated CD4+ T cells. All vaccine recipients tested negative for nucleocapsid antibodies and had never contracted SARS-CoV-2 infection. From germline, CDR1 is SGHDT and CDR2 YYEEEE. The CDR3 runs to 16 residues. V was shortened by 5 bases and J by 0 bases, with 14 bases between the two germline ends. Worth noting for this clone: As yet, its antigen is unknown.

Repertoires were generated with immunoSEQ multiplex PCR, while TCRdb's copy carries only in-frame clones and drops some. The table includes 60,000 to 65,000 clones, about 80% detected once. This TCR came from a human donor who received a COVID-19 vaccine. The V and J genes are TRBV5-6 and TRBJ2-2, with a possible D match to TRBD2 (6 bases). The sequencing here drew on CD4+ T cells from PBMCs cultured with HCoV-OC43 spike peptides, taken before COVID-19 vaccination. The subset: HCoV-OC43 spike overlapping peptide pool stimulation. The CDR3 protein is CASRGGRQPNTGELFF. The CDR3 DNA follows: TGTGCCAGCAGGGGGGGACGACAGCCGAACACCGGGGAGCTGTTTTTT.